The next 25 T cell receptor beta chains were all read from a single sample in a study of T cell repertoires in cytomegalovirus infection. Using its own MiXCR run on the reads, TCRdb lists one record per CDR3 protein. The sample has roughly 630,000 distinct CDR3 sequences, more than 20% seen once. Sequenced input: CD8+ T cells from PBMCs. Source of these receptors: a human donor in good health (CMV status not recorded). Some clones in this sample may be carry-over from other donors' samples.

This clonotype was counted at least ten times. This chain uses TRBV25-1 with TRBJ1-1; D uncertain. Trimming left V 0 bases short and J 9 bases short, with 17 bases between. This CDR3 has 15 residues. The germline V gene has CDR1 MGHDK and CDR2 SYGVNS. CDR3 coding DNA: TGTGCCAGCAGTGAATATATTTACGATGGTATTAAAGCTTTCTTT. Residues: CASSEYIYDGIKAFF.

The gene calls are TRBV28 and TRBJ2-2; 7 nucleotides match TRBD2. The CDR3 runs 14 residues. From germline, CDR1 is MDHEN and CDR2 SYDVKM. Trimming took 3 bases from V and 7 from J; bases not matched to a gene: 5. CDR3 bases: TGTGCCAGCAGTTTGCGGGGGTTCATCGGGGAGCTGTTTTTT. This sequence encodes CASSLRGFIGELFF.

A few counts support this clonotype. The gene calls are TRBV20-1 and TRBJ1-1; possibly TRBD1 for D (5 bases). The germline gives CDR1 DFQATT, CDR2 SNEGSKA (reference sequence). V gave up 1 base and J gave up 3 bases, with 12 bases separating them. The CDR3 is 14 amino acids. The CDR3 loop is CSARGTKMHTEAFF. CDR3 in DNA: TGCAGTGCTAGAGGGACAAAAATGCACACTGAAGCTTTCTTT.

Details on this clonotype: A read error may be the cause here, since a much bigger clone is one base away. This rearrangement joins TRBV7-2 to TRBJ1-2; TRBD1 agrees at 11 bases. The CDR3 covers 15 residues. Germline V gene sequence: CDR1 SGHTA, CDR2 FQGNSA. The CDR3: CVSSPVTGQGEGYTF. In DNA, the CDR3 is TGTGTCAGCAGCCCAGTGACGGGACAGGGGGAAGGCTACACCTTC.

This clonotype was counted at least ten times. V gene TRBV7-8 combines with J gene TRBJ1-6, with 7 positions matching TRBD1. Germline V gene sequence: CDR1 SGHVS, CDR2 FQNEAQ. V dropped 3 bases and J dropped 6; count of bases not matched to a gene: 11. The CDR3 loop spans 17 amino acids. As DNA, the CDR3 is TGTGCCAGCAGCTTCCCGAGGACAGGAGCGATTAATTCACCCCTCCACTTT. This encodes CASSFPRTGAINSPLHF.

The chain has TRBV20-1 and TRBJ2-4, with D perhaps matching TRBD2 (5 bases). V dropped 2 bases and J dropped 1 base, with 9 bases sitting between them. CDR3 size: 14 residues. CDR1 and CDR2 from the germline V gene are DFQATT and SNEGSKA (reference sequence). CDR3 in DNA: TGCAGTGCTAGAATATCGGGGGCCAAAAACATTCAGTACTTC. It is translated as CSARISGAKNIQYF.

V is TRBV7-6 and J is TRBJ2-1; D call uncertain. The CDR3 consists of 12 residues. V lost 5 bases and J 10 bases, leaving 12 bases between the germline ends. Germline V gene data show CDR1 as SGHVS and CDR2 as FNYEAQ. CDR3 DNA sequence: TGTGCCAGCAGCGCGGATGGAAGGGAGCAGTTCTTC. Translation: CASSADGREQFF. Filled out from reference TRBV7-6 and TRBJ2-1, the complete variable domain reads GAGVSQSPRYKVTKRGQDVALRCDPISGHVSLYWYRQALGQGPEFLTYFNYEAQQDKSGLPNDRFSAERPEGSISTLTIQRTEQRDSAMYRCASSADGREQFFGPGTRLTVL.

Only one count was recorded for this clonotype. Possible read error: a much larger clone is one base away. The chain combines TRBV7-9 with TRBJ1-2; D is uncertain. The CDR3 length is 13 residues. V lost 5 bases and J 4 bases, leaving 11 bases between the germline ends. In germline, CDR1 is SEHNR, CDR2 FQNEAQ (reference sequence). In nucleotides, the CDR3 is TGTGCCAGCAGCCGGGCCTCAAGCTATGGCTACACCTTC. Protein sequence: CASSRASSYGYTF.

Many counts were recorded for this clonotype. The chain has TRBV7-8 and TRBJ1-1, with no clear D. This CDR3 spans 12 amino acids. CDR1 is SGHVS, CDR2 FQNEAQ, per germline. The V gene lost 5 bases and the J gene lost 5 bases, with 9 bases spanning the gap. This CDR3 is CASSPGKTEAFF. DNA for the CDR3: TGTGCCAGCAGCCCCGGGAAGACTGAAGCTTTCTTT.

This clonotype has at least ten counts. The J gene is TRBJ2-1, the V gene TRBV7-9; 8 nucleotides match TRBD1. With 5 bases clipped from V and 6 bases from J, the junction kept 3 bases outside the gene matches. This CDR3 spans 13 amino acids. The germline V gene has CDR1 SEHNR and CDR2 FQNEAQ (reference sequence). As DNA, the CDR3 is TGTGCCAGCAGCAAGGACAGGGTCAATGAGCAGTTCTTC. It is translated as CASSKDRVNEQFF.

This sequence joins TRBV14 and TRBJ2-1; D tentatively fits TRBD1 or TRBD2 (5 bases each). Germline values: CDR1 SGHDN, CDR2 FVKESK. This CDR3 has 14 amino acids. The V and J ends lost 4 bases and 7 bases respectively, with 14 bases between them. The CDR3 spells CASSRTPWGNEQFF. CDR3 bases: TGTGCCAGCAGCCGTACCCCATGGGGGAATGAGCAGTTCTTC.

The gene calls are TRBV12-3 or TRBV12-4 and TRBJ2-1; D is undetermined. This CDR3 has 12 residues. The V and J ends lost 1 base and 12 bases respectively, with 10 bases between them. CDR3 amino acids: CASSLGLRGQFF. Here the CDR3 DNA reads TGTGCCAGCAGTTTAGGGTTGAGAGGGCAGTTCTTC.

This clonotype was seen many times. The chain carries TRBV7-8 and TRBJ2-7; perhaps D is TRBD1 or TRBD2 (5 bases each). The CDR3 consists of 15 residues. The V end was cut by 4 bases, the J end by 5 bases, with 18 bases between. Germline lookup yields CDR1 SGHVS and CDR2 FQNEAQ. DNA for the CDR3: TGTGCCAGCAGCTACCGTCCGGGACCCGGCGACGAGCAGTACTTC. It encodes CASSYRPGPGDEQYF.

This clonotype appeared a few times. The gene calls are TRBV7-9 and TRBJ2-1, with 7 nucleotides matching TRBD1. The CDR3 is 16 residues long. After removal of 5 bases from V and 4 bases from J, the junction contained 11 bases not matched to a gene. In germline, CDR1 is SEHNR, CDR2 FQNEAQ (reference sequence). The DNA for the CDR3 is TGTGCCAGCAGCCGAACGTCAGGCAGGGGGTACAATGAGCAGTTCTTC. This gives the protein CASSRTSGRGYNEQFF.

The sample holds a few counts of this clonotype. V gene TRBV7-9 combines with J gene TRBJ2-7; either TRBD1 or TRBD2 may fit D (5 bases each). Trimming took off 6 bases at V and 0 bases at J, with 18 bases between the two ends. Germline V gene lookup returns CDR1 SEHNR and CDR2 FQNEAQ (reference sequence). The CDR3 loop spans 16 amino acids. The CDR3 sequence is CASSTTEGIPSYEQYV. Here the CDR3 DNA reads TGTGCCAGCAGTACGACTGAGGGGATCCCCTCCTACGAGCAGTACGTC.

This clonotype was seen more than once but under ten times. The gene calls are TRBV6-2 or TRBV6-3 and TRBJ2-7; D may be TRBD1 or TRBD2 (5 bases each). Germline V gene sequence: CDR1 MNHEY, CDR2 SVGEGT. This CDR3 is built from 15 residues. Trimming cost V 2 bases and J 2 bases, with 13 bases left between them. For the CDR3, the DNA is TGTGCCAGCAGTTACATCGGGGCAGACCCCTACGAGCAGTACGTC. This codes for CASSYIGADPYEQYV.

This clonotype showed up many times. The chain joins TRBV7-9 to TRBJ2-7, with TRBD1 matching over 7 bases. CDR1 and CDR2 (germline): SEHNR, FQNEAQ (reference sequence). The CDR3 contains 14 residues. V lost 4 bases to trimming and J lost 6 bases; unmatched junction nucleotides: 9. DNA for the CDR3: TGTGCCAGCAGCTCTCAATCGACAGGGCCCGAGCAGTACTTC. This codes for CASSSQSTGPEQYF.

The chain carries TRBV19 and TRBJ2-2; weak D call: TRBD1 (5 bases). CDR1 is LNHDA, CDR2 SQIVND, per germline (reference sequence). There are 16 residues in the CDR3. Deletions cut 1 base from V and 5 bases from J, with 14 bases between. CDR3 nucleotides: TGTGCCAGTAGTATAGCGGCAGGGCAACTGACCGGGGAGCTGTTTTTT. It translates to CASSIAAGQLTGELFF.

CDR3 region: CASSQATGFTGELFF. In DNA, the CDR3 is TGTGCCAGCAGCCAAGCAACAGGGTTCACCGGGGAGCTGTTTTTT. J is TRBJ2-2 and V is TRBV14, with D possibly TRBD1 on 6 matching bases. Trimming removed 1 base from V and 4 bases from J, with 10 bases in between. Per the germline V gene, CDR1 is SGHDN and CDR2 is FVKESK. The CDR3 sequence is 15 residues long.

This clonotype turned up a few times. The rearrangement joins TRBV11-2 to TRBJ1-5; D unclear. V was clipped by 4 bases and J by 3 bases, with 10 bases between them. Germline CDR1 and CDR2: SGHAT and FQNNGV. This CDR3 is 14 amino acids long. The CDR3, as DNA: TGTGCCAGCAGCTCCGACGAGTCCAATCAGCCCCAGCATTTT. Amino acid sequence: CASSSDESNQPQHF.

This clonotype turned up a few times. V gene TRBV6-2 or TRBV6-3 combines with J gene TRBJ2-2; D might be TRBD2 (5 bases). The V gene's germline CDR1 is MNHEY and CDR2 SVGEGT. There are 16 residues in the CDR3. The germline V and J ends were trimmed by 8 bases and 1 base, with 17 bases remaining between them. CDR3 protein: CASLGPSRVNTGELFF. The CDR3 nucleotides read TGTGCCAGCCTAGGCCCATCGAGGGTGAACACCGGGGAGCTGTTTTTT.

The rearrangement links TRBV7-9 to TRBJ1-1, with 7 bases aligning to TRBD1. CDR1 and CDR2 (germline): SEHNR, FQNEAQ (reference sequence). CDR3 length: 12 residues. The V and J ends lost 8 bases and 3 bases, in that order; junction bases with no gene match: 3. The CDR3 loop reads CASPGQYTEAFF. The CDR3 DNA follows: TGTGCCAGCCCGGGACAGTACACTGAAGCTTTCTTT.

This clonotype was counted a few times. The V call is TRBV6-6, the J call TRBJ2-2, with D hard to call. Germline CDR1 is MNHNY and CDR2 is SVGAGI (reference sequence). This CDR3 contains 16 residues. Trimming took 1 base from V and 0 from J, leaving 9 bases between them. The DNA of the CDR3 is TGTGCCAGCAGTTACTATGGGGTCTCGAACACCGGGGAGCTGTTTTTT. Amino acids: CASSYYGVSNTGELFF.

This clonotype was counted many times. The chain recombines TRBV12-3 or TRBV12-4 with TRBJ2-5, with TRBD2 matching over 11 bases. The CDR3 covers 13 residues. J gave up 8 bases and V 4 bases, and 3 bases lay outside the gene matches. In DNA, the CDR3 is TGTGCCAGCAGTTGGGGACTAGCGGCTACCCAGTACTTC. Its protein product is CASSWGLAATQYF.

In this sample, this clonotype turned up many times. The chain uses TRBV7-2 and TRBJ2-1, with 7 bases aligning to TRBD2. J lost 3 bases, V lost 5 bases, and 13 bases had no gene match. Germline values: CDR1 SGHTA, CDR2 FQGNSA. The CDR3 is 17 amino acids. CDR3 loop: CASSQDPPAGDYNEQFF. The CDR3 DNA reads TGTGCCAGCAGCCAAGACCCCCCGGCGGGGGACTACAATGAGCAGTTCTTC.